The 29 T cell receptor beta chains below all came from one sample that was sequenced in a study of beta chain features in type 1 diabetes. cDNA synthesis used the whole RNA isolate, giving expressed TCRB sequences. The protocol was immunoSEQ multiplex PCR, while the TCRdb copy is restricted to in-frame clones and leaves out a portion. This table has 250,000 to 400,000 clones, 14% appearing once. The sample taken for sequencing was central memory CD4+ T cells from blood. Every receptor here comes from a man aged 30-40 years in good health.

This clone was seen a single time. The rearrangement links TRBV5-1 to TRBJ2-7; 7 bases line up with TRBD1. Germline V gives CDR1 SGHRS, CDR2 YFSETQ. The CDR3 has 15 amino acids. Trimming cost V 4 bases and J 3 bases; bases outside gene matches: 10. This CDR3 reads CASSSPGQSIYEQYF. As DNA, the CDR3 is TGCGCCAGCAGCAGCCCGGGACAGAGCATCTACGAGCAGTACTTC.

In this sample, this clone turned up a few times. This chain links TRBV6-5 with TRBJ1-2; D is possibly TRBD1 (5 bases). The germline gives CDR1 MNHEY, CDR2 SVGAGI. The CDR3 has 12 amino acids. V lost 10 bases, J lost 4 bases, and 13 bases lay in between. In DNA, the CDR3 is TGTGCCACCCAAACAGGTTCCTATGGCTACACCTTC. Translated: CATQTGSYGYTF.

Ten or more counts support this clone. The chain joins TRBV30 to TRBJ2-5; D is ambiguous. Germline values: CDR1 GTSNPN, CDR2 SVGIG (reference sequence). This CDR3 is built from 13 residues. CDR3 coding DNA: TGTGCACGGAGTGGGTCAGGACGGGAGACCCAGTACTTC. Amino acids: CARSGSGRETQYF. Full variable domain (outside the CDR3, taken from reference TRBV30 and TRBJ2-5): SQTIHQWPATLVQPVGSPLSLECTVEGTSNPNLYWYRQAAGRGLQLLFYSVGIGQISSEVPQNLSASRPQDRQFILSSKKLLLSDSGFYLCARSGSGRETQYFGPGTRLLVL.

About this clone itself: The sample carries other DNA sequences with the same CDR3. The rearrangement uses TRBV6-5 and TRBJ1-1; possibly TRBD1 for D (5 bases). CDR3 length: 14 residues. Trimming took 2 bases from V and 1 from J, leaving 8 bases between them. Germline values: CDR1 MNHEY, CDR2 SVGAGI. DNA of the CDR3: TGTGCCAGCAGTTACGGGCAGGGGAACACTGAAGCTTTCTTT. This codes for CASSYGQGNTEAFF.

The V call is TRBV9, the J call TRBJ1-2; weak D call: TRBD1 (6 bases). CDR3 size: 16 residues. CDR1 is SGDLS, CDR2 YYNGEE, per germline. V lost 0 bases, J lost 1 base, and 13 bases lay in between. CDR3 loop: CASSVEGQILNYGYTF. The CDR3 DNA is TGTGCCAGCAGCGTAGAAGGACAGATACTTAACTATGGCTACACCTTC.

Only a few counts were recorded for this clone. CDR3 sequence (DNA): TGTGCCAGCAGTGAACGGGACACAAATCAGCCCCAGCATTTT. Translation gives CASSERDTNQPQHF. The chain links TRBV6-5 to TRBJ1-5; the D gene is possibly TRBD1 (6 bases). Germline V lookup: CDR1 MNHEY, CDR2 SVGAGI. The germline V and J ends were trimmed by 5 bases and 4 bases, with 12 bases remaining between them. The length of the CDR3 is 14 residues.

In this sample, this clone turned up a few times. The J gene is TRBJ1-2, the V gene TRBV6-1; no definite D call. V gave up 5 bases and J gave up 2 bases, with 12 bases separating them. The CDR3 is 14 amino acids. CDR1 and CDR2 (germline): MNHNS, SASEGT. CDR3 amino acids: CASSSRPNNYGYTF. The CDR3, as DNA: TGTGCCAGCAGTTCTAGGCCAAACAACTATGGCTACACCTTC.

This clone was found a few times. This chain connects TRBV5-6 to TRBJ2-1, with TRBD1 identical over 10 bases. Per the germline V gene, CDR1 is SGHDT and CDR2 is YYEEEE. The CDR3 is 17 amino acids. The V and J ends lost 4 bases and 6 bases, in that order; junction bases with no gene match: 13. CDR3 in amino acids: CASSVLAGTGVSNEQFF. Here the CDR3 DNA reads TGTGCCAGCAGCGTGCTCGCCGGGACAGGGGTTTCCAATGAGCAGTTCTTC.

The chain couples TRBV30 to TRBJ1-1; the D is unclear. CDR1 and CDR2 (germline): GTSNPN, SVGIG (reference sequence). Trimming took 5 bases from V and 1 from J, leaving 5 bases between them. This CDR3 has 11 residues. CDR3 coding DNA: TGTGCCTGGGCCGGGAACACTGAAGCTTTCTTT. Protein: CAWAGNTEAFF.

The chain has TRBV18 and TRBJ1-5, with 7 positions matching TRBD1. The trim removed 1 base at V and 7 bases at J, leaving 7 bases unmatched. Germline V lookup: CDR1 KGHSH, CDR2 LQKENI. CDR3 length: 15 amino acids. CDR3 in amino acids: CASSPRQGSEQPQHF. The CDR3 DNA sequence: TGTGCCAGCTCACCACGACAGGGTTCCGAACAGCCCCAGCATTTT.

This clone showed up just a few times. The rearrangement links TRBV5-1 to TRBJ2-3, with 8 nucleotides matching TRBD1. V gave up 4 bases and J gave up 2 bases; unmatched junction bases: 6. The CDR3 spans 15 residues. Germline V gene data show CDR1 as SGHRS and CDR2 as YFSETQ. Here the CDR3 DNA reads TGCGCCAGCAGCGCCGGACAGGGATCCACAGATACGCAGTATTTT. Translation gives CASSAGQGSTDTQYF.

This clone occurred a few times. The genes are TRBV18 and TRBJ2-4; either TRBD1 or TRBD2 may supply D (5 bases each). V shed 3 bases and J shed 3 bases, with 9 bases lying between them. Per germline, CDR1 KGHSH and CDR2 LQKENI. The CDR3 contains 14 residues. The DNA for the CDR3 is TGTGCCAGCTCACCGACAGAGGGCAAAAACATTCAGTACTTC. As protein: CASSPTEGKNIQYF.

The CDR3 protein is CASSLTSSEQYF. In DNA, the CDR3 is TGTGCCAGCAGCCTTACTAGTTCCGAGCAGTACTTC. The chain is built from TRBV7-7 and TRBJ2-7, with D possibly TRBD2 on 5 matching bases. Trimming removed 5 bases from V and 6 bases from J, with 11 bases in between. The CDR3 runs to 12 residues. Germline-derived CDR1 and CDR2 are SSHAT and FNYEAQ (reference sequence).

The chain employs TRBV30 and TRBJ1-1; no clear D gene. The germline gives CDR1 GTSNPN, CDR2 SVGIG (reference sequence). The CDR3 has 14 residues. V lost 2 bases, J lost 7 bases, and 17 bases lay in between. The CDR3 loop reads CAWSTLSLSSEAFF. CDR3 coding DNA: TGTGCCTGGAGTACCCTCTCCTTGTCTAGTGAAGCTTTCTTT.

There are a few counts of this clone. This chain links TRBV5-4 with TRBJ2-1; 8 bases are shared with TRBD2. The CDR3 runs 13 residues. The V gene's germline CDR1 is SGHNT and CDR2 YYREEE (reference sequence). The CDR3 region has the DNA TGTGCAACAACTCAGCGGGAGCGGAATGAGCAGTTCTTC. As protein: CATTQRERNEQFF.

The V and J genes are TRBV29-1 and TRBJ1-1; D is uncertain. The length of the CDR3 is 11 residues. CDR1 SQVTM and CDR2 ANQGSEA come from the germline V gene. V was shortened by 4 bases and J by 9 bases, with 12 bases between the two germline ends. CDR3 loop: CSVGVSEKAFF. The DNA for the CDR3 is TGCAGCGTTGGGGTTTCGGAAAAAGCTTTCTTT.

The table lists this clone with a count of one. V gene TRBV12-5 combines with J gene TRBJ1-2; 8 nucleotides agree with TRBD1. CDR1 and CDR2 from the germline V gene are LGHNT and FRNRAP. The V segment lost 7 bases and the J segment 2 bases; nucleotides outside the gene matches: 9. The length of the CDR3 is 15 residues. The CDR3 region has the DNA TGTGCTAGTGAATTTTCGGACAGGGTAAACTATGGCTACACCTTC. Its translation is CASEFSDRVNYGYTF.

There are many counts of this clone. In nucleotides, the CDR3 is TGCGCCAGCAGCCAAGAGGCCGAGATCTCTGGGGCCAACGTCCTGACTTTC. Translating gives CASSQEAEISGANVLTF. The chain has TRBV4-3 and TRBJ2-6; the D is unclear. V was clipped by 0 bases and J by 0 bases, with 9 bases between them. From germline, CDR1 is LGHNA and CDR2 YSLEER. The CDR3 has 17 residues.

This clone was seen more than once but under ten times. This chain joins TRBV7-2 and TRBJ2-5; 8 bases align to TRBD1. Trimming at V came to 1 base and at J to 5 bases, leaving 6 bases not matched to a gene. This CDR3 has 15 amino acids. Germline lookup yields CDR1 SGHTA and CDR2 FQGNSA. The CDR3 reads CASSLGTGLGETQYF. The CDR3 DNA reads TGTGCCAGCAGCTTAGGGACAGGGCTCGGGGAGACCCAGTACTTC.

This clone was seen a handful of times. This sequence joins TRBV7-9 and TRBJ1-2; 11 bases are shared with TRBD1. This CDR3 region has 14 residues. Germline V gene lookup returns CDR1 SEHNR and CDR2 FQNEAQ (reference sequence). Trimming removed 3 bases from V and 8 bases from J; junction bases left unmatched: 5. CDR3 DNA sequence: TGTGCCAGCAGCTTGGGGACAGGGGGAAGGGGCTACACCTTC. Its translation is CASSLGTGGRGYTF.

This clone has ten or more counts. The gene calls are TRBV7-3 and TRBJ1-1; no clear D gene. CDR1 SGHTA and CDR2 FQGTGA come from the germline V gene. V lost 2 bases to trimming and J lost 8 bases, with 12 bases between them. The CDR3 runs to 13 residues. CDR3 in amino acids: CASSLVMGAEAFF. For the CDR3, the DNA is TGTGCCAGCAGCTTAGTTATGGGTGCCGAAGCTTTCTTT.

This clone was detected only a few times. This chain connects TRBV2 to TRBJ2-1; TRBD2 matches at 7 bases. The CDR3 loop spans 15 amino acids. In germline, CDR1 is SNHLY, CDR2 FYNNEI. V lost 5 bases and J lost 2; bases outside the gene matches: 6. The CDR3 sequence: CASSKSGVAYNEQFF. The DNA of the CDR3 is TGTGCCAGCAGTAAAAGCGGGGTCGCCTACAATGAGCAGTTCTTC.

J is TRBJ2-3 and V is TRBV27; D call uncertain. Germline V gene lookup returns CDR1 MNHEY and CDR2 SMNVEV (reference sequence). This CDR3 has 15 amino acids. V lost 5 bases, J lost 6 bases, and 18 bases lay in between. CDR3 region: CASSPPGLRVDTQYF. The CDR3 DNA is TGTGCCAGCAGTCCCCCGGGTCTCCGAGTTGATACGCAGTATTTT.

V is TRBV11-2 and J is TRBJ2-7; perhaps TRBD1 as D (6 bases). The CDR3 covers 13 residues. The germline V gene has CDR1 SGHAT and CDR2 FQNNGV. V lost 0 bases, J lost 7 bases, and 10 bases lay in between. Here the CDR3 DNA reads TGTGCCAGCAGCTTAGAGGGGGCCGGGGAGCAGTACTTC. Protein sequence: CASSLEGAGEQYF.

CDR3 coding DNA: TGTGCCAGCAGCTTAGAGCGGGGCCGCGAGCAGTACGTC. This sequence encodes CASSLERGREQYV. J is TRBJ2-7 and V is TRBV11-2, with a tentative D call TRBD2 (6 bases). CDR1 and CDR2 from the germline V gene are SGHAT and FQNNGV. Trimming cost V 0 bases and J 6 bases, with 9 bases left between them. The CDR3 sequence is 13 residues long.

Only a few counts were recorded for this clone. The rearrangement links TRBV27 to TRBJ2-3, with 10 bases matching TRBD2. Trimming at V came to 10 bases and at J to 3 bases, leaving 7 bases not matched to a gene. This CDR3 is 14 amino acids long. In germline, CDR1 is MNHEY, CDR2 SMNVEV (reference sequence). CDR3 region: CAIRAGGRTDTQYF. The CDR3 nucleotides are TGTGCCATCCGAGCGGGAGGGCGGACAGATACGCAGTATTTT.

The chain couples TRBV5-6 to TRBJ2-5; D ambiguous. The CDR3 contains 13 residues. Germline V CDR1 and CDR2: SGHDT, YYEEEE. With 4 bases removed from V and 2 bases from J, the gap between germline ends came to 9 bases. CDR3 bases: TGTGCCAGCAGCCCCAGGATTCAAGAGACCCAGTACTTC. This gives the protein CASSPRIQETQYF.

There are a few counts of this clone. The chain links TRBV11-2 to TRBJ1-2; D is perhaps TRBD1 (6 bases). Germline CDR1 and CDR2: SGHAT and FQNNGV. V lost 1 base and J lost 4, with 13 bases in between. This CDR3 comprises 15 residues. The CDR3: CASSLGGGTPYGYTF. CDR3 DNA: TGTGCCAGCAGCTTAGGTGGCGGGACACCCTATGGCTACACCTTC. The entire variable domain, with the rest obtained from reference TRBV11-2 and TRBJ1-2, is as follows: EAGVAQSPRYKIIEKRQSVAFWCNPISGHATLYWYQQILGQGPKLLIQFQNNGVVDDSQLPKDRFSAERLKGVDSTLKIQPAKLEDSAVYLCASSLGGGTPYGYTFGSGTRLTVV.

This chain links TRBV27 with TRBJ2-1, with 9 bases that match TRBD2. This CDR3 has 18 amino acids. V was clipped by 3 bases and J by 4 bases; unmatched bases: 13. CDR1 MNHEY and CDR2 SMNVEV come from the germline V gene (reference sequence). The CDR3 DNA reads TGTGCCAGCAGTTTCAAACGGAAAGCGGGAGGAACGTACAATGAGCAGTTCTTC. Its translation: CASSFKRKAGGTYNEQFF.